Listed below are T cell receptor beta chains from one sample, sequenced in a study of early T cells in non-severe SARS-CoV-2 infection. TCRdb independently ran MiXCR on the 5' RACE reads; one entry per CDR3 protein. The table shows around 34,000 distinct CDR3 sequences, with roughly 4.5% occurring only once. The material sequenced was whole blood. These receptors all come from an adult who was a healthcare worker with PCR-confirmed SARS-CoV-2 infection or an uninfected control (not recorded which). Both conserved end residues are part of each CDR3. D genes are given only for firm matches. Some rows mark clone size as missing; the rest say once, few, many or name a class of expanded clone.

v_call: TRBV7-9; clone_size: many; j_call: TRBJ2-3; d_call: NA; cdr3_aa: CASSLLFSEWNTDTQYF; cdr3_nt: TGTGCCAGCAGCTTATTATTCAGTGAATGGAACACAGATACGCAGTATTTT
v_call: TRBV13; clone_size: many; j_call: TRBJ2-7; d_call: TRBD1; cdr3_aa: CASSQSDRSSYEQYF; cdr3_nt: TGTGCCAGCAGCCAATCGGACAGGAGCTCCTACGAGCAGTACTTC
v_call: TRBV30; clone_size: NA; j_call: TRBJ2-7; d_call: TRBD1; cdr3_aa: CAWNRDRPYEQYF; cdr3_nt: TGTGCCTGGAACCGGGACAGACCCTACGAGCAGTACTTC
v_call: TRBV6-1; clone_size: many; j_call: TRBJ2-3; d_call: TRBD1; cdr3_aa: CASRRQGAQYF; cdr3_nt: TGTGCCAGCAGGAGACAGGGAGCGCAGTATTTT
v_call: TRBV4-1; clone_size: many; j_call: TRBJ1-6; d_call: TRBD1; cdr3_aa: CASSRGTVNSPLHF; cdr3_nt: TGCGCCAGCAGCCGAGGGACAGTGAATTCACCCCTCCACTTT
v_call: TRBV3-1; clone_size: many; j_call: TRBJ2-3; d_call: NA; cdr3_aa: CASSQDRVNTQYF; cdr3_nt: TGTGCCAGCAGCCAAGATAGGGTGAATACGCAGTATTTT
v_call: TRBV20-1; clone_size: many; j_call: TRBJ1-4; d_call: NA; cdr3_aa: CSARGRTNEKLFF; cdr3_nt: TGCAGTGCTAGAGGTCGGACTAATGAAAAACTGTTTTTT
v_call: TRBV6-1; clone_size: few; j_call: TRBJ1-4; d_call: NA; cdr3_aa: CASSVFGGNEKLFF; cdr3_nt: TGTGCCAGCAGTGTATTTGGAGGTAATGAAAAACTGTTTTTT
v_call: TRBV10-2; clone_size: NA; j_call: TRBJ2-3; d_call: NA; cdr3_aa: CASSMGLPTDTQYF; cdr3_nt: TGCGCCAGCAGCATGGGACTTCCCACAGATACGCAGTATTTT
v_call: TRBV11-2; clone_size: many; j_call: TRBJ2-2; d_call: NA; cdr3_aa: CAGTRDLTGELFF; cdr3_nt: TGTGCCGGGACTCGCGACCTCACCGGGGAGCTGTTTTTT
v_call: TRBV10-2; clone_size: many; j_call: TRBJ2-1; d_call: TRBD1; cdr3_aa: CASSGDRVNEGAYNEQFF; cdr3_nt: TGCGCCAGCAGTGGCGACAGGGTAAATGAGGGAGCCTACAATGAGCAGTTCTTC
v_call: TRBV29-1; clone_size: many; j_call: TRBJ1-2; d_call: TRBD1; cdr3_aa: CSVTTGGYGYTF; cdr3_nt: TGCAGCGTAACGACAGGGGGCTATGGCTACACCTTC
v_call: TRBV6-6; clone_size: few; j_call: TRBJ2-1; d_call: NA; cdr3_aa: CASGLSYNEQFF; cdr3_nt: TGTGCCAGCGGGCTATCCTACAATGAGCAGTTCTTC
v_call: TRBV6-5; clone_size: medium-sized; j_call: TRBJ2-7; d_call: NA; cdr3_aa: CASSKGGYGVYEQYF; cdr3_nt: TGTGCCAGCAGCAAAGGAGGGTACGGGGTCTACGAGCAGTACTTC